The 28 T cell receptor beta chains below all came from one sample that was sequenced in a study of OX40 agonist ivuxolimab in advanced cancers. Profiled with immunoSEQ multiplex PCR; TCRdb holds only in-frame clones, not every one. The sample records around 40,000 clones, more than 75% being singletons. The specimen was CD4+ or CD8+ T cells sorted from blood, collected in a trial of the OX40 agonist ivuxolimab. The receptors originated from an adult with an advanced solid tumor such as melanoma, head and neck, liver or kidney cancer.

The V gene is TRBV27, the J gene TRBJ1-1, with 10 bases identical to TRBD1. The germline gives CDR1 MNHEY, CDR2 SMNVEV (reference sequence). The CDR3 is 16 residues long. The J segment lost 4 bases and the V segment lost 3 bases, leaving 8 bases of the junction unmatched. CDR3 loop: CASSFFPRQGATEAFF. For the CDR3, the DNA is TGTGCCAGCAGTTTTTTCCCTCGACAGGGGGCCACTGAAGCTTTCTTT.

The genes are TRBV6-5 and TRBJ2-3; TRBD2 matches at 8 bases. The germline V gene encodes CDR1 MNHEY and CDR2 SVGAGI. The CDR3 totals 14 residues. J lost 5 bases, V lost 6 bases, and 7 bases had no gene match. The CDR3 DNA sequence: TGTGCCAGCAGCGGGAGGGGGACGGTAGATACGCAGTATTTT. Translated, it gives CASSGRGTVDTQYF.

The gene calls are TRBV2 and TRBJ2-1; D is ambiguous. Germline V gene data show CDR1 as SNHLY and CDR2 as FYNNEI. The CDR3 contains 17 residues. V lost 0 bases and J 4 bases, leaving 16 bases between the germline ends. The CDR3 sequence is CASSEASPEKNYNEQFF. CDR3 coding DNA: TGTGCCAGCAGTGAAGCCTCTCCGGAAAAGAATTACAATGAGCAGTTCTTC.

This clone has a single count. The CDR3 sequence: CAWKGMDLLAKNIQYF. The CDR3 DNA reads as TGTGCCTGGAAGGGGATGGATCTCCTAGCCAAAAACATTCAGTACTTC. The chain couples TRBV30 to TRBJ2-4; the D gene is possibly TRBD1 (5 bases). The CDR3 contains 16 residues. Germline V lookup: CDR1 GTSNPN, CDR2 SVGIG (reference sequence). The V gene lost 4 bases and the J gene lost 0 bases, with 16 bases spanning the gap.

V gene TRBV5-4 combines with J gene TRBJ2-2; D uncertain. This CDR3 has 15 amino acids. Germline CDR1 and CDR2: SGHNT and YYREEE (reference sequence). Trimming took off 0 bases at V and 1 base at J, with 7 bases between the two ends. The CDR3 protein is CASSLAQRNTGELFF. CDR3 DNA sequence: TGTGCCAGCAGCTTGGCGCAGAGGAACACCGGGGAGCTGTTTTTT.

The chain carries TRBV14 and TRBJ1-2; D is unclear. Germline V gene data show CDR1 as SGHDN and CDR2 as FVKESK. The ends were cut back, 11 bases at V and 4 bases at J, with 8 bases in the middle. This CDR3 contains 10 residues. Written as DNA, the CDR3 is TGTGCCCCACCGCGCTATGGCTACACCTTC. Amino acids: CAPPRYGYTF.

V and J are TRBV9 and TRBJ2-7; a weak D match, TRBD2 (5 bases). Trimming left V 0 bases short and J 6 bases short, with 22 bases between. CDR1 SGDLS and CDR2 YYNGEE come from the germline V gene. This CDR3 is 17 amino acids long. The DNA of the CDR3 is TGTGCCAGCAGCGTAGGAGGGCTCGCATCAGCTCGGAGCGAGCAGTACTTC. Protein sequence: CASSVGGLASARSEQYF. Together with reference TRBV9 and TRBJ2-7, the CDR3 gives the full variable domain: DSGVTQTPKHLITATGQRVTLRCSPRSGDLSVYWYQQSLDQGLQFLIQYYNGEERAKGNILERFSAQQFPDLHSELNLSSLELGDSALYFCASSVGGLASARSEQYFGPGTRLTVT.

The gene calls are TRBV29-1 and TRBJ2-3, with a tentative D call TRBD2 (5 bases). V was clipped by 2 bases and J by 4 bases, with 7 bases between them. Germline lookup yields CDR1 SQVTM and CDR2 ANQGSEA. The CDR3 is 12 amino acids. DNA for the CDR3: TGCAGCGTTGAACCCGGGGCAGATACGCAGTATTTT. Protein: CSVEPGADTQYF.

The DNA for the CDR3 is TGTGCCAGCAGCCAAGTTCTAGCGGGATCGTGGGTTAATGAGCAGTTCTTC. Its protein is CASSQVLAGSWVNEQFF. The chain is built from TRBV5-5 and TRBJ2-1, with TRBD2 matching over 9 bases. The CDR3 loop spans 17 amino acids. J lost 7 bases, V lost 4 bases, and 15 bases had no gene match. Looked up from germline, CDR1 is SGHKS and CDR2 is YYEKEE (reference sequence). Filled out from reference TRBV5-5 and TRBJ2-1, the complete variable domain reads DAGVTQSPTHLIKTRGQQVTLRCSPISGHKSVSWYQQVLGQGPQFIFQYYEKEERGRGNFPDRFSARQFPNYSSELNVNALLLGDSALYLCASSQVLAGSWVNEQFFGPGTRLTVL.

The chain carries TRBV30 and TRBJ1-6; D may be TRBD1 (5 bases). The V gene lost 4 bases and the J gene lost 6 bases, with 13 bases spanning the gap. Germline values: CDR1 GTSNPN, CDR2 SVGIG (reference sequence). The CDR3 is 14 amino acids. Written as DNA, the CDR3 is TGTGCCTGGAACCCACCGGGGCCTAATTCACCCCTCCACTTT. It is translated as CAWNPPGPNSPLHF. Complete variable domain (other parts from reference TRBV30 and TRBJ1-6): SQTIHQWPATLVQPVGSPLSLECTVEGTSNPNLYWYRQAAGRGLQLLFYSVGIGQISSEVPQNLSASRPQDRQFILSSKKLLLSDSGFYLCAWNPPGPNSPLHFGNGTRLTVT.

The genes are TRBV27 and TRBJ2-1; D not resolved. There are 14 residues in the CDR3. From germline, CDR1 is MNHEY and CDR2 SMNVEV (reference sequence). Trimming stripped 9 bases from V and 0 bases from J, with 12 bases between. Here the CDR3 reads CARPNLRSYNEQFF. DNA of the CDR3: TGTGCCAGGCCGAACTTACGCTCCTACAATGAGCAGTTCTTC.

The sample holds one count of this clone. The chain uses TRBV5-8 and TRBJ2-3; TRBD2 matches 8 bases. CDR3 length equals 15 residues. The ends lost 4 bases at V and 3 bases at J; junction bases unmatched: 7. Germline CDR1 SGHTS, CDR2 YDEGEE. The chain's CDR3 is CASSGLAGRTDTQYF. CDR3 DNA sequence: TGTGCCAGCAGCGGGTTAGCGGGACGGACAGATACGCAGTATTTT.

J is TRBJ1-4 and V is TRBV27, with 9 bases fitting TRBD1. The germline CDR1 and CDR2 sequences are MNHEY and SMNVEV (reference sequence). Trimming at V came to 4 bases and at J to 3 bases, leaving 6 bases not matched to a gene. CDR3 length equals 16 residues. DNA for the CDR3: TGTGCCAGCAGTTACACAGGGGGCGTAGCTAATGAAAAACTGTTTTTT. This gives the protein CASSYTGGVANEKLFF.

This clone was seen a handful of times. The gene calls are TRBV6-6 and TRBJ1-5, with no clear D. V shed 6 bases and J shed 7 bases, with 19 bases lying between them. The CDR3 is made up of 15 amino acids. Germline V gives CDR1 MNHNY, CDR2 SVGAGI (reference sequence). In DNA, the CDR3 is TGTGCCAGCAGCCCCCCTCGAGCGGTTGGGCAGCCCCAGCATTTT. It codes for CASSPPRAVGQPQHF.

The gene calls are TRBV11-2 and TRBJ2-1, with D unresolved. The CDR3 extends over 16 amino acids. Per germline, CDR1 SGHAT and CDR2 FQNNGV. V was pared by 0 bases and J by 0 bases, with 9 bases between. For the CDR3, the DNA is TGTGCCAGCAGCTTAGATGCGCTTCGCTCCTACAATGAGCAGTTCTTC. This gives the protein CASSLDALRSYNEQFF. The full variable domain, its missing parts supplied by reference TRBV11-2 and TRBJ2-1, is EAGVAQSPRYKIIEKRQSVAFWCNPISGHATLYWYQQILGQGPKLLIQFQNNGVVDDSQLPKDRFSAERLKGVDSTLKIQPAKLEDSAVYLCASSLDALRSYNEQFFGPGTRLTVL.

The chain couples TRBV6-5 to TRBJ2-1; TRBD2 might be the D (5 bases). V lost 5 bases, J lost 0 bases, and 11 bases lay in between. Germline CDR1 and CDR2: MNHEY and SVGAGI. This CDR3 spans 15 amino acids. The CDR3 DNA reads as TGTGCCAGCAGTCTTACTAGGAGCTCCTACAATGAGCAGTTCTTC. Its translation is CASSLTRSSYNEQFF.

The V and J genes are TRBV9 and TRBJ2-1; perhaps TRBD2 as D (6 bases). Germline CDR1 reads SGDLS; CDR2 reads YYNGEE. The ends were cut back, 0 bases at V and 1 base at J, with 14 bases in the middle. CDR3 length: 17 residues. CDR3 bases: TGTGCCAGCAGCGTAGACTTCGGACTACCGTCCTACAATGAGCAGTTCTTC. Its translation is CASSVDFGLPSYNEQFF.

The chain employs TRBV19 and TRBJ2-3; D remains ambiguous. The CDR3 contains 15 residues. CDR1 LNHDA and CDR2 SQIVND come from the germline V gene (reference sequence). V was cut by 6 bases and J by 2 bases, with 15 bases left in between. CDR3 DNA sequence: TGTGCCAGTAGCTCCGCCGGGCCACCCACAGATACGCAGTATTTT. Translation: CASSSAGPPTDTQYF.

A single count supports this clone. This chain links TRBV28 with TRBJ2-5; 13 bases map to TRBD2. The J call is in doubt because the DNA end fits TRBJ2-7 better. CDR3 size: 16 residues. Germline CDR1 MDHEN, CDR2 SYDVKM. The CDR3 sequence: CASRGTSGDKPYEQYF. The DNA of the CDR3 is TGTGCCAGCAGAGGGACTAGCGGGGATAAACCCTACGAGCAGTACTTC.

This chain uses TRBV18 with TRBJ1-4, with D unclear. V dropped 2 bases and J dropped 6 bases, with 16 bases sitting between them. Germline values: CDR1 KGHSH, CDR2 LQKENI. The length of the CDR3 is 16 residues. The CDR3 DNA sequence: TGTGCCAGCTCACCAAAGGGAGATCCTCTGGATGAAAAACTGTTTTTT. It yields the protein CASSPKGDPLDEKLFF.

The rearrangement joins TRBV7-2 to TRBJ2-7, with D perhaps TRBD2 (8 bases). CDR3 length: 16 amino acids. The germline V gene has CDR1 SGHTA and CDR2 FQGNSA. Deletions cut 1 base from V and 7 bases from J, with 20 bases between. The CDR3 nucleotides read TGTGCCAGCAGCTTAGTTGGCGGGAGGCAGGGGGGGGAGCAGTACTTC. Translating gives CASSLVGGRQGGEQYF.

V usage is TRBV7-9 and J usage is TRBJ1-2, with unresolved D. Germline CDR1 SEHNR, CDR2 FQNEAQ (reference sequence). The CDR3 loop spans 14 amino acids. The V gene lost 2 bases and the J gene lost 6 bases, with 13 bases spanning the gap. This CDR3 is CASSLSGSPDGYTF. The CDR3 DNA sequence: TGTGCCAGCAGCTTAAGTGGCTCCCCCGATGGCTACACCTTC.

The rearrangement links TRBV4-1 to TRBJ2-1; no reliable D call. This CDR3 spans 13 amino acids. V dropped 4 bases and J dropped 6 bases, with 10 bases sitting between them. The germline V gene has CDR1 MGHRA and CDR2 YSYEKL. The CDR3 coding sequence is TGCGCCAGCAGCCCCTTCGGCTCCAATGAGCAGTTCTTC. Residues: CASSPFGSNEQFF.

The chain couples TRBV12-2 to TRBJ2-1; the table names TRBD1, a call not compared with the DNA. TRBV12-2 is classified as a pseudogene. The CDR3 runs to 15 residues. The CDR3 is CASRLCRSSYNEQFF. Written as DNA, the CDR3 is TGTGCAAGTCGCTTATGCCGCAGCTCCTACAATGAGCAGTTCTTC.

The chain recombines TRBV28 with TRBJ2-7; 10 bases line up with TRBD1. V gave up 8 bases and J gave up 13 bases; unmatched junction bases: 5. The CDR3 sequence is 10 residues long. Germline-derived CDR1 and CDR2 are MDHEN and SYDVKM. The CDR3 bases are TGTGCCAGCGGGTGGGACAGGGGATACTTC. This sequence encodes CASGWDRGYF.

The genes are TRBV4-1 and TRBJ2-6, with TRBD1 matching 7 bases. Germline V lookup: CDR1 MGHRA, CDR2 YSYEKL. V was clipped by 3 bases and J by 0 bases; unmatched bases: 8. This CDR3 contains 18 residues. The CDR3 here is CASSHLRDSSSGANVLTF. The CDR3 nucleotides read TGCGCCAGCAGCCACCTCCGGGACAGTTCCTCTGGGGCCAACGTCCTGACTTTC.

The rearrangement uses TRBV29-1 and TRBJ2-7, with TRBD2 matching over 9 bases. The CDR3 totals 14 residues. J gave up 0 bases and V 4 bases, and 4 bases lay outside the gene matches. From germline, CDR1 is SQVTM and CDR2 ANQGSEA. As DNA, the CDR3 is TGCAGCGTTGCCCCTAGCGGGATCTCCTACGAGCAGTACTTC. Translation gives CSVAPSGISYEQYF.

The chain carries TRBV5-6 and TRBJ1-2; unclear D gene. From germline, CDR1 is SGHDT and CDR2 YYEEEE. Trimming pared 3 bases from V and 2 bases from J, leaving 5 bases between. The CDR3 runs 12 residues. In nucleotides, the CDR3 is TGTGCCAGCAGCTCCGGGAACTATGGCTACACCTTC. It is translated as CASSSGNYGYTF.